The source of this TCR beta chain is a study of identical twins. Overall study findings and caveats: The degree of excess twin sharing was weaker in beta out-of-frame sequences. Fewer insertions marked abundant cord blood beta clonotypes; young adult naive trended weakly, memory not at all.

The V gene's germline CDR1 is SGHRS and CDR2 YFSETQ. This CDR3 spans 16 amino acids. Unmatched junction bases numbered 10, after V lost 0 bases and J lost 9 bases. This clonotype was seen many times. Antigen unknown. A universal primer site was incorporated via template switching, and the cDNA contained unique molecular identifiers. TCRdb itself ran the 5' RACE reads through MiXCR, one entry per CDR3 protein. The table lists roughly 500,000 distinct CDR3 sequences, roughly a fifth of them singletons, with around 0.91% in the top ten. The same data also contributed to another study, on T cells expressing NK-cell markers.

The sequenced sample was CD4+ T cells sorted from blood. This clonotype originated in a woman between 18 and 30 years old in good health. The genes are TRBV5-1 and TRBJ2-1, with 9 bases identical to TRBD1. CDR3 loop: CASSLDGDRDPGEQFF. Here the CDR3 DNA reads TGCGCCAGCAGCTTGGACGGGGACAGGGACCCGGGTGAGCAGTTCTTC.